These T cell receptor beta chains were read from a single sample in a study of CD8 T cells in Susac syndrome. MiXCR was run by TCRdb on the immunoSEQ multiplex PCR reads, yielding one entry per CDR3 protein. The repertoire has some 200,000 distinct CDR3 sequences, about 95% of them found once; the top ten carry 0.093%. Source material: CD4+ T cells from PBMCs. These receptors all stem from a human donor with multiple sclerosis. CDR3s include the opening cysteine and the closing phenylalanine or tryptophan. Each record gives: J gene, D gene, clone size, V gene, CDR3 DNA, CDR3 protein. D genes are given only for firm matches. Only part of the rows carry a size: once, few, many, or a class if the clone is expanded.

TRBJ1-1	.	.	TRBV24-1	TGTGCCACCAGTGAGGGACAAGGGTCTGGGACTGAAGCTTTCTTT	CATSEGQGSGTEAFF
TRBJ2-5	.	.	TRBV20-1	TGCAGTGCTAGTGTTGCCAATTCCCAGTACTTC	CSASVANSQYF
TRBJ2-2	TRBD1	.	TRBV25-1	TGTGCCAGCAGTCGGAGGACAGGGGGGACCGGGGAGCTGTTTTTT	CASSRRTGGTGELFF
TRBJ2-1	TRBD1	once	TRBV10-3	TGTGCCATCAGTGACCTAAAATGGGGGACAGCAAACAATGAGCAGTTCTTC	CAISDLKWGTANNEQFF
TRBJ2-2	.	.	TRBV30	TGTGCCTGGAGTCCAGGGTTCGGGGAGCTGTTTTTT	CAWSPGFGELFF
TRBJ2-1	.	.	TRBV29-1	TGCAGCGTTGAAATAACCTACAATGAGCAGTTCTTC	CSVEITYNEQFF
TRBJ2-1	.	.	TRBV3-1	TGTGCCAGCAGCCAACAGCGGAGCTCCTACAATGAGCAGTTCTTC	CASSQQRSSYNEQFF
TRBJ1-1	.	.	TRBV6-4	TGTGCCAGCAGTGAAAACCTTGTCACTGAAGCTTTCTTT	CASSENLVTEAFF
TRBJ2-2	.	.	TRBV9	TGTGCCAGCAGCGTTGGGACCCCTAACACCGGGGAGCTGTTTTTT	CASSVGTPNTGELFF
TRBJ2-7	.	.	TRBV30	TGTGCCTGGAGCCAGCAGGGGACTGGGTGGGAGCAGTACTTC	CAWSQQGTGWEQYF
TRBJ2-3	TRBD2	.	TRBV30	TGTGCCTGGAGTGTACCCAGCGGGATGACAGATACGCAGTATTTT	CAWSVPSGMTDTQYF
TRBJ2-7	.	.	TRBV20-1	TGCAGTGCTAGGGAGGGGGGCCCCTACGAGCAGTACTTC	CSAREGGPYEQYF
TRBJ1-2	.	.	TRBV19	TGTGCCAGTAGTATGGTGGGGGAAGGAGAGCTTTTCTACACCTTC	CASSMVGEGELFYTF
TRBJ2-2	TRBD1	.	TRBV30	TGTGCCTGGACGGGGGCCGGGACAGGGGTGCTGTTTTTT	CAWTGAGTGVLFF
TRBJ2-5	.	.	TRBV10-3	TGTGCCATCAGTGCCCAGGGGCTAGAGACCCAGTACTTC	CAISAQGLETQYF
TRBJ1-2	.	.	TRBV28	TGTGCCAGCAGTTTAACAGACCCCTTCTATGGCTACACCTTC	CASSLTDPFYGYTF